This is a list of T cell receptor beta chains from one sample in a study of T cells in Graves' hyperthyroidism and ophthalmopathy. A single record per CDR3 protein comes from TCRdb applying MiXCR to the multiplex PCR reads. The sample contains fewer than 600,000 distinct CDR3 sequences, around 15% of which appear only once. The specimen sequenced was blood. The origin of the receptors is a woman under 30 with Graves' hyperthyroidism. Both conserved end residues are part of each CDR3. The order of the fields is V gene, J gene, D gene, clone size, CDR3 DNA, CDR3 protein. D genes are given only for firm matches. Clone size appears in some rows only: once, few, many, or a class for an expanded clone.

>TRBV6-1|TRBJ2-3|-|few
TGTGCCAGCAGTAACACCTACGCGGATACGCAGTATTTT
CASSNTYADTQYF
>TRBV6-1|TRBJ2-1|-|many
TGTGCCAGCGAAAATGGTGAGCAGTTCTTC
CASENGEQFF
>TRBV7-2|TRBJ2-1|TRBD2|many
TGTGCCAGCAGCAACCAAGGGACTAGCGGGCACAATGAGCAGTTCTTC
CASSNQGTSGHNEQFF
>TRBV18|TRBJ1-5|TRBD1|many
TGTGCCAGCTCACCCAGGACAGGGCGCAATCAGCCCCAGCATTTT
CASSPRTGRNQPQHF
>TRBV27|TRBJ1-1|TRBD1|many
TGTGCCAGCAGTTCGGACAGGGGCGCACAGATGAACACTGAAGCTTTCTTT
CASSSDRGAQMNTEAFF
>TRBV20-1|TRBJ2-1|TRBD2|many
TGCAGTGCTAGACACAGCGGGAGAGCTCGTTCCTACAATGAGCAGTTCTTC
CSARHSGRARSYNEQFF
>TRBV7-3|TRBJ2-1|TRBD2|many
TGTGCCAGCAGCTTAACCCTCGGACTAGCTCCCGGCAATGAGCAGTTCTTC
CASSLTLGLAPGNEQFF
>TRBV18|TRBJ2-1|TRBD1|many
TGTGCCAGCTCCGGACAGGGCATGGTTGGTGAGCAGTTCTTC
CASSGQGMVGEQFF
>TRBV20-1|TRBJ2-7|-|few
TGCAGTGCTAGCAGTGATCAGCGCAATGAGCAGTACTTC
CSASSDQRNEQYF
>TRBV3-1|TRBJ2-1|TRBD2|many
TGTGCCAGCAGCCAAGGGGCTAGCGGAGGCGGGTCCTACAATGAGCAGTTCTTC
CASSQGASGGGSYNEQFF
>TRBV13|TRBJ2-5|-|many
TGTGCCAGCAGTTCTAGTGCACGGTCCGAGACCCAGTACTTC
CASSSSARSETQYF
>TRBV6-1|TRBJ2-6|-|many
TGTGCCAGCAGTGAAGCAACGGGTGGTGGGGCCAACGTCCTGACTTTC
CASSEATGGGANVLTF
>TRBV12-3/TRBV12-4|TRBJ1-1|-|many
TGTGCCAGCAGTCTCGAGAACACTGAAGCTTTCTTT
CASSLENTEAFF
>TRBV13|TRBJ1-2|-|few
TGTGCCAGCAGCCAAGGTGCCTCGGGTTCGTATGGCTACACCTTC
CASSQGASGSYGYTF
>TRBV27|TRBJ1-1|-|-
TGTGCCAGCAGTTCACCCGCGGACAGAAACACTGAAGCTTTCTTT
CASSSPADRNTEAFF
>TRBV5-1|TRBJ2-1|TRBD2|many
TGCGCCAGCAGCCCCAGGGTAGCGGGAGTCGATGAGCAGTTCTTC
CASSPRVAGVDEQFF
>TRBV7-8|TRBJ2-1|-|many
TGTGCCAGCAGCTCCAGGTCAAACGTGGATGAGCAGTTCTTC
CASSSRSNVDEQFF
>TRBV20-1|TRBJ1-2|-|-
TGCAGTGCTAGCCCGGACGGGAAGGTGGGCTATGGCTACACCTTC
CSASPDGKVGYGYTF
>TRBV7-2|TRBJ2-7|TRBD1|few
TGTGCCAGCAGCACCGGACAGGGCGTTCCCACCTACGAGCAGTACTTC
CASSTGQGVPTYEQYF
>TRBV12-3/TRBV12-4|TRBJ1-2|-|-
TGTGCCAGCAGTCCCCCGGGACTAGCATTAGCCGGGGGAGTCAATGGCTACACCTTC
CASSPPGLALAGGVNGYTF
>TRBV2|TRBJ1-3|TRBD1|many
TGTGCCAGCAGACAGGGGGCTGGAAACACCATATATTTT
CASRQGAGNTIYF
>TRBV9|TRBJ2-3|-|once
TGTGCCAGCAGCGTAGGGGCAGGGGCTGGGACAGATACGCAGTATTTT
CASSVGAGAGTDTQYF
>TRBV30|TRBJ2-7|-|many
TGTGCCTGGAGTGTTATAGGCCCCGAGCAGTACTTC
CAWSVIGPEQYF
>TRBV7-8|TRBJ1-2|-|many
TGTGCCAGCAGCTTAGAGGTCTATGGCTACACCTTC
CASSLEVYGYTF
>TRBV19|TRBJ1-5|-|-
TGTGCCAGTAAAGGGAATATAAAGGGGAATCAGCCCCAGCATTTT
CASKGNIKGNQPQHF
>TRBV7-9|TRBJ1-2|-|-
TGTGCCAGCAGCACCCGCCTGCGACCTTATGGCTACACCTTC
CASSTRLRPYGYTF
>TRBV20-1|TRBJ2-5|TRBD2|many
TGCAGTGCTAGTAGGCGGGAGTTGGGGGAGACCCAGTACTTC
CSASRRELGETQYF
>TRBV7-3|TRBJ1-2|TRBD1|many
TGTGCCAGCAGCCTTGATCCACAGGGGAACGGTGGTGGCTACACCTTC
CASSLDPQGNGGGYTF
>TRBV2|TRBJ2-3|TRBD1|-
TGTGCCAGCAGTGAGGACAGGGGGCAAGATACGCAGTATTTT
CASSEDRGQDTQYF
>TRBV10-3|TRBJ2-5|-|-
TGTGCCATCAGTGAGTCTGAGGCGGGTGCTTTCGGCGGGGCCCAGTACTTC
CAISESEAGAFGGAQYF
>TRBV20-1|TRBJ1-2|TRBD1|many
TGCAGTGCAGAACAGGGGGCGAACTATGGCTACACCTTC
CSAEQGANYGYTF
>TRBV12-3/TRBV12-4|TRBJ1-4|-|-
TGTGCCAGCAGTTACACCGGGACGAAGGATGAAAAACTGTTTTTT
CASSYTGTKDEKLFF
>TRBV6-5|TRBJ1-2|-|many
TGTGCCAGCAGTTACGGGCGGAGCGGCTACACCTTC
CASSYGRSGYTF
>TRBV28|TRBJ1-5|TRBD1|-
TGTGCCAGCAGTTTCCTAGACGGGACAGTAGATCAGCCCCAGCATTTT
CASSFLDGTVDQPQHF
>TRBV30|TRBJ2-3|-|many
TGTGCCTTAAGCACAGATACGCAGTATTTT
CALSTDTQYF
>TRBV11-3|TRBJ1-2|-|many
TGTGCCAGCAGCACCTGGTGGGGATCTGACTATGGCTACACCTTC
CASSTWWGSDYGYTF
>TRBV5-1|TRBJ1-5|-|many
TGCGCCAGCAGCTTGGCAGGGAATGCAGGCAATCAGCCCCAGCATTTT
CASSLAGNAGNQPQHF
>TRBV20-1|TRBJ2-6|TRBD1|few
TGCAGTGCCCCGGGACAGGGGACGGGGGCCAACGTCCTGACTTTC
CSAPGQGTGANVLTF
>TRBV5-1|TRBJ2-3|-|many
TGCGCCAGCAGCTTCGATGAGGGTGGTGCGCAGTATTTT
CASSFDEGGAQYF
>TRBV28|TRBJ2-7|-|many
TGTGCCAGCACCCTAGCAGGCCACCGCGCGGCGGGCAAGCAGTACTTC
CASTLAGHRAAGKQYF
>TRBV9|TRBJ2-2|TRBD2|few
TGTGCCAGCAGGACTAGCGGGGCGAACACCGGGGAGCTGTTTTTT
CASRTSGANTGELFF
>TRBV19|TRBJ2-4|-|-
TGTGGCAGTAGTATCGTTGAGGGGCAGCCCAAAAACATTCAGTACTTC
CGSSIVEGQPKNIQYF
>TRBV6-5|TRBJ2-5|-|-
TGTGCCAGCAGTTCCCACTCCGAGGAGACCCAGTACTTC
CASSSHSEETQYF
>TRBV12-3/TRBV12-4|TRBJ2-1|-|-
TGTGCCAGCAGCCCTGAGCGTGAGCAGTTCTTC
CASSPEREQFF
>TRBV10-1|TRBJ2-7|TRBD1|many
TGCGCCAGCAGTCCCGGGACAGGGCCCTACGAGCAGTACTTC
CASSPGTGPYEQYF
>TRBV3-1|TRBJ1-1|TRBD1|many
TGTGCCAGCAGCCAAGAGGGGACAGTCCTCCTTGAAGCTTTCTTT
CASSQEGTVLLEAFF
>TRBV10-2|TRBJ2-1|-|many
TGCGCCAGCAGTGCACCTCCCCTAGGGTCTCTTTACAATGAGCAGTTCTTC
CASSAPPLGSLYNEQFF